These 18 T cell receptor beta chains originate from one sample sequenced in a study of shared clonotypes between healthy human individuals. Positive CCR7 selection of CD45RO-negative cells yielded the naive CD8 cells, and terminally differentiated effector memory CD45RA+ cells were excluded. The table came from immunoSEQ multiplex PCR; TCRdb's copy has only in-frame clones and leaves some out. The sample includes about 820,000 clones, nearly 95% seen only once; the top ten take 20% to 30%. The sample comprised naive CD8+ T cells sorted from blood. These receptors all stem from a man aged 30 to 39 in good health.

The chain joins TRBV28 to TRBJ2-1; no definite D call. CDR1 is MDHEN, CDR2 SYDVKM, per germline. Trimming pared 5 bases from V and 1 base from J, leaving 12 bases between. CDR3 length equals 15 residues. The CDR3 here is CASSPLAESYNEQFF. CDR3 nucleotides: TGTGCCAGCAGTCCCCTGGCGGAGTCCTACAATGAGCAGTTCTTC.

The CDR3 sequence is CASSLGRVNYNEQFF. CDR3 in DNA: TGTGCCAGCAGCTTGGGGAGAGTTAATTACAATGAGCAGTTCTTC. V gene TRBV5-5 combines with J gene TRBJ2-1; D gene ambiguous. The length of the CDR3 is 15 residues. Germline CDR1 is SGHKS and CDR2 is YYEKEE (reference sequence). Trimming removed 0 bases from V and 4 bases from J, with 11 bases in between.

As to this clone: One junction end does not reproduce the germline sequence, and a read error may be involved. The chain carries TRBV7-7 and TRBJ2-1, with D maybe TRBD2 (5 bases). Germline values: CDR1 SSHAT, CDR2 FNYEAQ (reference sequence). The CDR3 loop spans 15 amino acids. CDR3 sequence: CASSSLEGPGNEQFF. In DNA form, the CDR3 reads TGTGCTAGCAGCTCCCTTGAGGGTCCAGGCAATGAGCAGTTCTTC.

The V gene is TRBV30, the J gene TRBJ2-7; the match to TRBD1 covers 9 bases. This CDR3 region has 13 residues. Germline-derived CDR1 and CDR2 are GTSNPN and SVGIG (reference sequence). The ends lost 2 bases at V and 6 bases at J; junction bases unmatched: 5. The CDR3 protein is CAWSPGQGSEQYF. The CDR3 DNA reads TGTGCCTGGAGTCCCGGACAGGGGTCCGAGCAGTACTTC.

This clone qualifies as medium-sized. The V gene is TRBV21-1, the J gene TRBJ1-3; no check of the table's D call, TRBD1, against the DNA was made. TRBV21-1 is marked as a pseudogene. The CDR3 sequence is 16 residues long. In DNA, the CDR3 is TGTGCCAGCAGCAAAACTAGACAGGGCGGTAAGTACACCATATATTTT. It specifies CASSKTRQGGKYTIYF.

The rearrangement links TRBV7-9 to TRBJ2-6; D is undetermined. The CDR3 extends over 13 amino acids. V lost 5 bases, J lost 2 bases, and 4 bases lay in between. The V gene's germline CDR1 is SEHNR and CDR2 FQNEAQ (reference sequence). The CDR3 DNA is TGTGCCAGCAGCGGGGCTGGGGCCAACGTCCTGACTTTC. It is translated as CASSGAGANVLTF.

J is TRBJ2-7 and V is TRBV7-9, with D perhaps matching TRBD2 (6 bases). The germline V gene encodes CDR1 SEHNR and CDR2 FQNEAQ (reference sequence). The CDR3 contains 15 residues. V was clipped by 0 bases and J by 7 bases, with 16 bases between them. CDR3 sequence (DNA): TGTGCCAGCAGCTTAGCGATTGGGACTCGATTAGAGCAGTACTTC. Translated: CASSLAIGTRLEQYF.

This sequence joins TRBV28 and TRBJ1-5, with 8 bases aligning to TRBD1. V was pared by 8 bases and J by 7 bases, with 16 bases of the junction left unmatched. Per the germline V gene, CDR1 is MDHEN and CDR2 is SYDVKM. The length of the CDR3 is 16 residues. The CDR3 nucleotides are TGTGCCAGCCACGGAGGACAGGGTGAGTTTGTCCAGCCCCAGCATTTT. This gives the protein CASHGGQGEFVQPQHF.

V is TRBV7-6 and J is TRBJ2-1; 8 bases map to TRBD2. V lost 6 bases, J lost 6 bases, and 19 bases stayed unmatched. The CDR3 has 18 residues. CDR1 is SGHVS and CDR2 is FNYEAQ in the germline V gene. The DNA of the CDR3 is TGTGCCAGCAGTTCAAGTGGGCTAGGACTAGCATCATCCAATGAGCAGTTCTTC. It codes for CASSSSGLGLASSNEQFF.

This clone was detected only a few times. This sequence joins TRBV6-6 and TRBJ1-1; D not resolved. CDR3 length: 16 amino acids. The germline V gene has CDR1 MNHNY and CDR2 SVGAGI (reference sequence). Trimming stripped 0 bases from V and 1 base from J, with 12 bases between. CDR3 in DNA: TGTGCCAGCAGTTACTCGACGGCAGGACCGAACACTGAAGCTTTCTTT. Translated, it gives CASSYSTAGPNTEAFF.

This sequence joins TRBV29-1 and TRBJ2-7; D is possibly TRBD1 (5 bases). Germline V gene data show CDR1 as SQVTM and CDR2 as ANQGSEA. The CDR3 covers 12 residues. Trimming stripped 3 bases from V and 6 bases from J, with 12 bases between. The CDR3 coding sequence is TGCAGCGTTGAGGGGCAGGACGGCGAGCAGTACTTC. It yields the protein CSVEGQDGEQYF.

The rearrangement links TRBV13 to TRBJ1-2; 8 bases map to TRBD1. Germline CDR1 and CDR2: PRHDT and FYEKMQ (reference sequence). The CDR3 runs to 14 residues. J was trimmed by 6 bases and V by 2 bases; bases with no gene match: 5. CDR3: CASSLITGGHGYTF. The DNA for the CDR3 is TGTGCCAGCAGCTTAATTACAGGGGGACATGGCTACACCTTC. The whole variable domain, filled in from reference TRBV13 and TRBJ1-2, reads AAGVIQSPRHLIKEKRETATLKCYPIPRHDTVYWYQQGPGQDPQFLISFYEKMQSDKGSIPDRFSAQQFSDYHSELNMSSLELGDSALYFCASSLITGGHGYTFGSGTRLTVV.

CDR3: CASSYTGGGYEQYF. CDR3 nucleotides: TGTGCCAGCAGTTACACAGGGGGCGGGTACGAGCAGTACTTC. The chain employs TRBV2 and TRBJ2-7, with TRBD1 matching over 9 bases. The V and J ends lost 5 bases and 4 bases, in that order; junction bases with no gene match: 6. The CDR3 runs to 14 residues. CDR1 is SNHLY and CDR2 is FYNNEI in the germline V gene.

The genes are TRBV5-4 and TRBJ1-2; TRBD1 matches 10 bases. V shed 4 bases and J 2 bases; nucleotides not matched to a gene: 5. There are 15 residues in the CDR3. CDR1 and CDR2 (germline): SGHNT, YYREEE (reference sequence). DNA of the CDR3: TGTGCCAGCAGCAAACCGGGACAGGGGAACTATGGCTACACCTTC. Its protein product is CASSKPGQGNYGYTF.

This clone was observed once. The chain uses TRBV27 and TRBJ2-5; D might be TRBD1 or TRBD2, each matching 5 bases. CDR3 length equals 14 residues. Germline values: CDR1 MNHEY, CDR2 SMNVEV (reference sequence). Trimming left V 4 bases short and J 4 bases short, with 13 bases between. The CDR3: CASSSNPGPETQYF. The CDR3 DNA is TGTGCCAGCAGTTCGAACCCGGGGCCAGAGACCCAGTACTTC.

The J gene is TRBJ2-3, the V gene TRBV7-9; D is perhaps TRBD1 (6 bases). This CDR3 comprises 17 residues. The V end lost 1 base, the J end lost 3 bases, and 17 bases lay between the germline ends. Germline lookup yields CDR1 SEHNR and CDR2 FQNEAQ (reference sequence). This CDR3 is CASSLGGYRAQTDTQYF. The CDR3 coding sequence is TGTGCCAGCAGCTTAGGGGGTTACAGGGCACAAACAGATACGCAGTATTTT.

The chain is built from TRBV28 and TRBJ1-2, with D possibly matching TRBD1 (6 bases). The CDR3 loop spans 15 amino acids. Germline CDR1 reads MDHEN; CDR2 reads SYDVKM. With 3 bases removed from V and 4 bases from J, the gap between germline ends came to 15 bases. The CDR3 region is CASSFVPRDTYGYTF. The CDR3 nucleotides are TGTGCCAGCAGTTTCGTACCGCGGGACACCTATGGCTACACCTTC.

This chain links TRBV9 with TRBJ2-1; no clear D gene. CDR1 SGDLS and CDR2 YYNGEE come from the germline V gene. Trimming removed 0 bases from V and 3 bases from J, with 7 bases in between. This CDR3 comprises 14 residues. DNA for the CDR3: TGTGCCAGCAGCGTAGGGTACGGCTACAATGAGCAGTTCTTC. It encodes CASSVGYGYNEQFF.